These 3 T cell receptor beta chains were sequenced from one sample in a study of healthy donors' naive CD4 and CD8 T cells. Starting from approximately 500 ng of total RNA, TCR libraries were made with linear amplification. A single record per CDR3 protein comes from TCRdb applying MiXCR to the reads. The sample has approximately 200,000 distinct CDR3 sequences, about four fifths seen once. Sequenced material: naive CD4+ and CD8+ T cells sorted from blood, pooled from several donors. Source of these receptors: a pool of human donors in good health; the sample pools cells from several healthy donors.

This clonotype is a singleton in its sample. At one of its ends the junction is not consistent with the germline gene, which may arise from a read error. This chain uses TRBV27 with TRBJ2-7; 8 bases map to TRBD2. The CDR3 loop spans 18 amino acids. The V gene's germline CDR1 is MNHEY and CDR2 SMNVEV (reference sequence). This CDR3 is CAGSLAQDIAGILYEQYF. The CDR3, as DNA: TGTGCCGGCAGTTTGGCACAAGATATAGCGGGAATCCTCTACGAGCAGTACTTC.

The chain joins TRBV27 to TRBJ1-2, with D unresolved. Trimming shortened V by 6 bases and J by 6 bases, and 11 bases separated the two germline ends. The CDR3 has 12 amino acids. Per germline, CDR1 MNHEY and CDR2 SMNVEV (reference sequence). Here the CDR3 DNA reads TGTGCCAGCAGCCCGACGGGTGATGGCTACACCTTC. Translation gives CASSPTGDGYTF.

The rearrangement joins TRBV27 to TRBJ2-3; maybe TRBD1 (5 bases). This CDR3 has 11 residues. The germline gives CDR1 MNHEY, CDR2 SMNVEV (reference sequence). V was clipped by 5 bases and J by 8 bases, with 8 bases between them. The CDR3 nucleotides are TGTGCCAGCAGTCTAGGGGCTACGCAGTATTTT. It is translated as CASSLGATQYF.